Each of the 28 T cell receptor beta chains below was sequenced from the same sample in a study of T cells in women clearing cervical HPV infection. The method was immunoSEQ multiplex PCR; TCRdb's version includes in-frame clones alone and lacks a portion of them. The sample has about 14,000 clones, and its top ten clones hold less than 10%. The specimen sequenced was blood buffy coat. The source of these receptors is a woman aged 18 to 75 with a cervical HPV16 infection that either progressed to CIN3+ or cleared (not recorded which).

A word on this clone: Read data end 3 residues before the CDR3 end; the end is taken from the germline J gene. The chain couples TRBV7-9 to TRBJ2-7; unclear D gene. V was trimmed by 7 bases and J by 4 bases, leaving 17 bases between them. Germline values: CDR1 SEHNR, CDR2 FQNEAQ (reference sequence). CDR3 length: 14 residues. The CDR3: CASTEETAGYEQYF. CDR3 bases read: TGTGCCAGCACCGAAGAGACGGCAGGTTACGAG.

Worth noting for this clone: With the read ending 3 residues before the CDR3 end, the germline J gene is used to fill in that end. The chain has TRBV28 and TRBJ2-7, with a weak D call TRBD2 (6 bases). Germline V gene sequence: CDR1 MDHEN, CDR2 SYDVKM. The CDR3 runs 16 residues. Trimming pared 6 bases from V and 2 bases from J, leaving 20 bases between. The sequenced CDR3 bases are TGTGCCAGCAGGCCGTCTGGGGGGAAGGACACCTACGAG. Protein: CASRPSGGKDTYE. The full-length CDR3 reads as CASRPSGGKDTYEQYF.

CDR3 protein: CAISEGAGWETQYF. Partial CDR3 DNA: TGTGCCATCAGTGAAGGTGCAGGGTGGGAGACC. This rearrangement joins TRBV10-3 to TRBJ2-5; maybe TRBD1 (5 bases). The sequenced fragment ends 3 residues before the CDR3 boundary, so the rest is inferred from the germline J gene. CDR3 length: 14 amino acids. Trimming took 3 bases from V and 5 from J, leaving 13 bases between them. From germline, CDR1 is ENHRY and CDR2 SYGVKD.

Note on this clone: The CDR3 is cut off 3 residues early in the read; its end comes from the germline J gene. The chain employs TRBV7-9 and TRBJ1-1; TRBD1 might be the D (5 bases). Germline CDR1 SEHNR, CDR2 FQNEAQ (reference sequence). Trimming pared 3 bases from V and 0 bases from J, leaving 8 bases between. This CDR3 spans 14 amino acids. CDR3 loop: CASSFAGMNTEAFF. The sequenced CDR3 bases are TGTGCCAGCAGCTTCGCAGGGATGAACACTGAA.

Concerning this clone itself: The read ends 3 residues early relative to the CDR3; the germline J gene fills the gap. This chain connects TRBV19 to TRBJ2-2; TRBD1 is a possible D gene (5 bases). The CDR3 has 14 residues. Between the trimmed V and J ends, which lost 7 bases and 6 bases, there was a span of 15 bases. Germline V CDR1 and CDR2: LNHDA, SQIVND (reference sequence). The CDR3: CASIPGSKAGELFF. The covered CDR3 bases are TGTGCCAGTATCCCAGGGTCAAAGGCCGGGGAG.

Details on this clone: With the read ending 3 residues before the CDR3 end, the germline J gene is used to fill in that end. The chain uses TRBV7-2 and TRBJ1-4, with 8 bases aligning to TRBD1. The CDR3 is made up of 14 amino acids. The germline V gene has CDR1 SGHTA and CDR2 FQGNSA. Trimming removed 1 base from V and 8 bases from J; junction bases left unmatched: 3. The part of the CDR3 DNA that was read is TGTGCCAGCAGCTTAGGACAGGGGAGGGAAAAA. Translating gives CASSLGQGREK. The entire CDR3 reads CASSLGQGREKLFF.

Points on this clone: The read gets to within 3 residues of the CDR3 end, and the germline J gene fills in the rest. The chain has TRBV7-8 and TRBJ2-5; D gene ambiguous. The length of the CDR3 is 14 residues. The germline CDR1 and CDR2 sequences are SGHVS and FQNEAQ. With 3 bases removed from V and 2 bases from J, the gap between germline ends came to 10 bases. The sequenced CDR3 bases are TGTGCCAGCAGCTTTTCTGTCACACAAGAGACC. This codes for CASSFSVTQET. The CDR3 reads in full as CASSFSVTQETQYF.

To note about this clone: The missing CDR3 end, 3 residues past where the read stops, is filled in from the germline J gene. V is TRBV5-1 and J is TRBJ1-4, with unresolved D. This CDR3 region has 13 residues. CDR1 and CDR2 from the germline V gene are SGHRS and YFSETQ. The CDR3 DNA, read in part, is TGCGCCAGCAGCTTGGAGTTTGAGTCGGAA. Translating gives CASSLEFESE. The whole CDR3 reads CASSLEFESELFF.

As concerns this clone: The CDR3 end falls 3 residues outside the read, so it is completed with the germline J gene. The chain carries TRBV6-1 and TRBJ1-2, with D unresolved. The CDR3 extends over 12 amino acids. CDR1 and CDR2 (germline): MNHNS, SASEGT. CDR3 loop: CASSDLSDTYTF. CDR3 DNA (partial): TGTGCCAGCAGTGATCTAAGTGATACC.

Notes on this clone: The missing CDR3 end, 3 residues past where the read stops, is filled in from the germline J gene. V gene TRBV15 combines with J gene TRBJ1-5, with D tentatively TRBD1 (6 bases). Germline CDR1 is LNHNV and CDR2 is YYDKDF (reference sequence). V lost 1 base to trimming and J lost 0 bases, with 16 bases between them. This CDR3 spans 18 amino acids. The CDR3 spells CATSRGLGGASSNQPQHF. The DNA read from the CDR3 is TGTGCCACCAGCAGAGGATTAGGGGGGGCAAGTAGCAATCAGCCC.

Concerning this clone: The junction and the germline gene differ at one end; a read error may be behind it. The read ends 3 residues shy of where the CDR3 ends; the end is completed using the germline J gene. This specimen includes other DNA sequences encoding the same CDR3. The V gene is TRBV10-1, the J gene TRBJ1-3; D is ambiguous. Germline CDR1 and CDR2: WNHNN and SYGVQD (reference sequence). The CDR3 totals 14 residues. CDR3 amino acids: CASSESSSGNTIYF. CDR3 DNA, as far as it was read: TGCGCCAGCAGTGAGTCTAGCTCTGGAAACACG.

This clone registers medium-sized by frequency. From the germline J gene comes the end of the CDR3, since the read stops 3 residues before it. The chain has TRBV19 and TRBJ2-3; D is possibly TRBD1 (6 bases). The CDR3 extends over 14 amino acids. Germline-derived CDR1 and CDR2 are LNHDA and SQIVND (reference sequence). Trimming stripped 3 bases from V and 5 bases from J, with 12 bases between. CDR3 DNA, as far as it was read: TGTGCCAGTAGTATTCTGCAGGGGAGAGATACG. Residues: CASSILQGRDT. The full CDR3 protein reads CASSILQGRDTQYF.

A word on this clone: The read comes to an end 3 residues before the CDR3 does, leaving the germline J gene to fill in the end. V and J are TRBV7-6 and TRBJ1-2, with TRBD1 as a possible D gene (6 bases). Germline assignment: CDR1 SGHVS and CDR2 FNYEAQ. This CDR3 has 16 amino acids. The DNA read from the CDR3 is TGTGCCAGCAGCTTAGAAGACAGGAGCTCCTACAATGAC. It encodes CASSLEDRSSYND. The CDR3 in its entirety is CASSLEDRSSYNDYTF.

As regards this clone: The observed sequence ends 3 residues before the CDR3 terminus, with the missing tail filled in from the germline J gene. The chain has TRBV7-2 and TRBJ1-2, with 8 nucleotides matching TRBD1. Germline V gene sequence: CDR1 SGHTA, CDR2 FQGNSA. This CDR3 is 15 amino acids long. CDR3 sequence reads: CASSVAAGGSYDYTF. The part of the CDR3 DNA that was read is TGTGCCAGCAGCGTCGCGGCAGGGGGCTCCTACGAC.

Worth noting for this clone: The missing CDR3 end, 3 residues past where the read stops, is filled in from the germline J gene. This sequence joins TRBV6-2 or TRBV6-3 and TRBJ2-7; D is possibly TRBD2 (6 bases). The CDR3 runs to 15 residues. Germline-derived CDR1 and CDR2 are MNHEY and SVGEGT. V was clipped by 7 bases and J by 0 bases, with 16 bases between them. Partial CDR3 DNA: TGTGCCAGCACCGATAGCGGAGGGCTCTCCTACGAG. This gives the protein CASTDSGGLSYE. The full CDR3 is CASTDSGGLSYEQYF.

Regarding this clone: The observed sequence ends 3 residues before the CDR3 terminus, with the missing tail filled in from the germline J gene. The V call is TRBV7-2, the J call TRBJ2-1; 10 bases are shared with TRBD1. The CDR3 totals 15 residues. Per germline, CDR1 SGHTA and CDR2 FQGNSA. J was trimmed by 7 bases and V by 6 bases; bases with no gene match: 9. The CDR3 DNA, read in part, is TGTGCCAGCAGGACATCCCGGACAGGGGGGAATGAG. As protein: CASRTSRTGGNE. From start to end, the CDR3 is CASRTSRTGGNEQFF. Based on the CDR3 plus reference TRBV7-2 and TRBJ2-1, the full variable domain is GAGVSQSPSNKVTEKGKDVELRCDPISGHTALYWYRQSLGQGLEFLIYFQGNSAPDKSGLPSDRFSAERTGGSVSTLTIQRTQQEDSAVYLCASRTSRTGGNEQFFGPGTRLTVL.

Comments on this clone: The read stops 3 residues short of the end of the CDR3; the missing end is completed from the germline J gene. The rearrangement joins TRBV7-9 to TRBJ1-1; the D gene is possibly TRBD1 (5 bases). CDR1 is SEHNR, CDR2 FQNEAQ, per germline (reference sequence). The CDR3 has 12 amino acids. The part of the CDR3 DNA that was read is TGTGCCAGCAGCTTAGCGCAGGGCATT. Amino acid sequence: CASSLAQGI. The CDR3, in full, reads CASSLAQGIAFF.

As concerns this clone: The missing CDR3 end, 3 residues past where the read stops, is filled in from the germline J gene. This rearrangement joins TRBV6-2 or TRBV6-3 to TRBJ2-7; 7 bases agree with TRBD2. The CDR3 has 14 residues. Germline V gene lookup returns CDR1 MNHEY and CDR2 SVGEGT. V shed 3 bases, J shed 3 bases, and the junction held 5 bases outside the gene matches. The CDR3 bases that were read are TGTGCCAGCAGTTATCGGGGGGAATTCTACGAG. It specifies CASSYRGEFYE. In full, the CDR3 reads CASSYRGEFYEQYF.

Turning to this clone: The CDR3 extends 3 residues past the end of the read, so its final part is completed from the germline J gene. The chain employs TRBV11-3 and TRBJ1-6; 7 bases align to TRBD1. V was clipped by 5 bases and J by 7 bases; unmatched bases: 8. The CDR3 is made up of 15 amino acids. Germline CDR1 reads SGHNT; CDR2 reads YENEEA. The CDR3 sequence is CASSPLRQGNSPLHF. The DNA read from the CDR3 is TGTGCCAGCAGCCCGCTTCGACAGGGAAATTCACCC.

A remark on this clone: Sequencing ends 3 residues short of the CDR3 end; the germline J gene provides the rest. The rearrangement links TRBV20-1 to TRBJ1-2; a weak D match, TRBD1 (6 bases). Germline CDR1 is DFQATT and CDR2 is SNEGSKA (reference sequence). The germline V and J ends were trimmed by 0 bases and 7 bases, with 21 bases remaining between them. The CDR3 spans 16 residues. The sequenced part of the CDR3 DNA is TGCAGTGCTAGAGAAAACCCGGGCAGGGGATGGTTTGGC. Translated: CSARENPGRGWFG. In full, the CDR3 is CSARENPGRGWFGYTF.

According to its frequency, this clone is medium-sized (0.01 to 0.1%). The read gets to within 3 residues of the CDR3 end, and the germline J gene fills in the rest. This rearrangement joins TRBV18 to TRBJ2-5; no firm D call. The CDR3 is made up of 14 amino acids. CDR1 is KGHSH and CDR2 is LQKENI in the germline V gene. Trimming shortened V by 0 bases and J by 1 base, and 6 bases separated the two germline ends. The chain's CDR3 is CASSPPNSQETQYF. The covered CDR3 bases are TGTGCCAGCTCACCACCGAACAGCCAAGAGACC.

For this clone: Read coverage stops 3 residues before the CDR3 terminus; the germline J gene supplies the remainder. The rearrangement uses TRBV7-6 and TRBJ1-2; possible D gene TRBD1, 5 bases. Germline V gene sequence: CDR1 SGHVS, CDR2 FNYEAQ. The length of the CDR3 is 16 residues. The CDR3 bases that were read are TGTGCCAGCAGCTTAGCGGGGGGTGCTGGCACAGATACC. Its translation: CASSLAGGAGTDT. The complete CDR3 sequence is CASSLAGGAGTDTYTF.

Concerning this clone: Read sequence stops 3 residues before the CDR3 end, and the germline J gene provides the missing end. This chain links TRBV5-4 with TRBJ1-6; no clear D. V lost 1 base to trimming and J lost 2 bases, with 4 bases between them. Germline V gene lookup returns CDR1 SGHNT and CDR2 YYREEE (reference sequence). This CDR3 spans 14 amino acids. CDR3 region: CASSLPTYNSPLHF. The CDR3 DNA, read in part, is TGTGCCAGCAGCTTGCCCACCTATAATTCACCC. Using reference TRBV5-4 and TRBJ1-6 for the parts outside the CDR3, the full variable domain is ETGVTQSPTHLIKTRGQQVTLRCSSQSGHNTVSWYQQALGQGPQFIFQYYREEENGRGNFPPRFSGLQFPNYSSELNVNALELDDSALYLCASSLPTYNSPLHFGNGTRLTVT.

Turning to this clone: The missing CDR3 end, 3 residues past where the read stops, is filled in from the germline J gene. The rearrangement uses TRBV11-2 and TRBJ1-6; 7 bases agree with TRBD1. Germline assignment: CDR1 SGHAT and CDR2 FQNNGV. The V gene end was trimmed by 5 bases and the J gene end by 7 bases; junction bases not matched to a gene: 5. CDR3 length: 14 residues. Incomplete CDR3 DNA: TGTGCCAGCAGCCCAGGGACAGTAAATTCACCC. It specifies CASSPGTVNSP. In full, the CDR3 is CASSPGTVNSPLHF.

About this clone: The read ends 3 residues before the CDR3 terminus; that terminus is restored from the germline J gene. The rearrangement links TRBV11-3 to TRBJ2-6, with a possible D match to TRBD2 (6 bases). This CDR3 spans 15 amino acids. With 4 bases removed from V and 4 bases from J, the gap between germline ends came to 11 bases. The germline V gene encodes CDR1 SGHNT and CDR2 YENEEA. This chain's CDR3 is CASSSEGFGANVLTF. Incomplete CDR3 DNA: TGTGCCAGCAGCTCGGAGGGCTTCGGGGCCAACGTC.

Frequency places this clone as medium-sized. The DNA read from the CDR3 is TGTGCCAGCAGCGAAAAAAGACTAGCGGTACAAGAGACC. This translates into CASSEKRLAVQET. The complete CDR3 reads CASSEKRLAVQETQYF. The chain recombines TRBV14 with TRBJ2-5, with 9 bases lining up with TRBD2. The read falls 3 residues short of the CDR3 end, and the missing part is taken from the germline J gene. This CDR3 has 16 amino acids. V was pared by 5 bases and J by 2 bases, with 9 bases of the junction left unmatched. The V gene's germline CDR1 is SGHDN and CDR2 FVKESK.

For this clone: The read gets to within 3 residues of the CDR3 end, and the germline J gene fills in the rest. The chain is built from TRBV4-1 and TRBJ1-1, with 7 bases identical to TRBD1. CDR3 size: 15 residues. Germline lookup yields CDR1 MGHRA and CDR2 YSYEKL. Unmatched junction bases numbered 10, after V lost 4 bases and J lost 5 bases. CDR3 region: CASSRDRARETEAFF. The sequenced CDR3 bases are TGCGCCAGCAGCCGAGACAGGGCCCGGGAAACTGAA.

On this clone: The read gets to within 3 residues of the CDR3 end, and the germline J gene fills in the rest. V gene TRBV7-9 combines with J gene TRBJ2-3; 9 nucleotides line up with TRBD1. Germline CDR1 and CDR2: SEHNR and FQNEAQ (reference sequence). The CDR3 has 15 amino acids. This CDR3 is CASSLTGGFQETQYF. The CDR3 bases that were read are TGTGCCAGCAGCTTAACAGGGGGCTTCCAAGAGACG.